This T cell receptor (beta chain) was recorded in a study of early T cells in non-severe SARS-CoV-2 infection. Looked up from germline, CDR1 is GTSNPN and CDR2 is SVGIG (reference sequence). V gave up 2 bases and J gave up 4 bases, with 20 bases separating them. The CDR3 runs to 16 residues. This clonotype was seen a handful of times. TCRdb re-analysed the 5' RACE reads in MiXCR, keeping a single row per CDR3 protein. Altogether around 33,000 distinct CDR3 sequences are present, around 6% being singletons, with the ten largest covering about 8%. The sequenced sample consisted of whole blood. The chain employs TRBV30 and TRBJ2-5; tentative D call: TRBD2 (5 bases). This TCR came from an adult who was a healthcare worker with PCR-confirmed SARS-CoV-2 infection or an uninfected control (not recorded which). CDR3 amino acids: CAWSPPIIGNRETQYF. The CDR3 nucleotides are TGTGCCTGGAGTCCCCCTATCATCGGGAACCGAGAGACCCAGTACTTC.